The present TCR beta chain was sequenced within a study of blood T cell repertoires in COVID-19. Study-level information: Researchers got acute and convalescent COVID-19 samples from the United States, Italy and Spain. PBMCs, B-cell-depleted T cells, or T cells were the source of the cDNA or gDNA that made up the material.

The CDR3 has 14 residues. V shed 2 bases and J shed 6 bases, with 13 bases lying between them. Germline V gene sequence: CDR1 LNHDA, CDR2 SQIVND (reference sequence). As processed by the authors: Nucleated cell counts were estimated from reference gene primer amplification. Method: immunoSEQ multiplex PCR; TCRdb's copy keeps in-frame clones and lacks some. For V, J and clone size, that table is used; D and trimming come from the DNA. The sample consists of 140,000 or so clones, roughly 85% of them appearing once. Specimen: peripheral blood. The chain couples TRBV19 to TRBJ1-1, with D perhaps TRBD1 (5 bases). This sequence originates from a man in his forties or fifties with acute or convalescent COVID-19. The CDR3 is CASSISVGGAEAFF. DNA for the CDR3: TGTGCCAGTAGTATATCCGTGGGGGGGGCTGAAGCTTTCTTT.